This is a list of T cell receptor beta chains from one sample in a study of Graves' ophthalmopathy and Graves' hyperthyroidism. TCRdb itself ran the multiplex PCR reads through MiXCR, one entry per CDR3 protein. The table includes 660,000 or so distinct CDR3 sequences, under 50% detected once. Sequenced sample: peripheral blood. Every receptor here comes from an adult man with Graves' ophthalmopathy. Each CDR3 is given with its conserved first and last residue. The D gene is left open where the match is weak. The size field is filled for only some rows; it gives once, few, many or a size class.

J | V | D | size | CDR3 | DNA
TRBJ1-1 | TRBV15 | TRBD1 | many | CATSRLIQGATEAFF | TGTGCCACCAGCAGATTAATCCAGGGGGCCACTGAAGCTTTCTTT
TRBJ2-5 | TRBV29-1 | NA | NA | CSVSGGDRGETQYF | TGCAGCGTGTCCGGGGGGGACAGAGGAGAGACCCAGTACTTC
TRBJ2-3 | TRBV25-1 | TRBD2 | NA | CASSEKAGQRTDTQYF | TGTGCCAGCAGTGAAAAAGCGGGGCAACGCACAGATACGCAGTATTTT
TRBJ2-7 | TRBV2 | TRBD2 | NA | CASSPEGLAGGYEHYEQYF | TGTGCCAGCAGCCCCGAGGGACTAGCGGGAGGGTACGAACACTACGAGCAGTACTTC
TRBJ1-4 | TRBV10-3 | NA | NA | CAISYLSSGPLELFF | TGTGCCATCAGCTACTTATCTTCCGGGCCTTTGGAACTGTTTTTT
TRBJ2-7 | TRBV4-2 | TRBD1 | NA | CASSPGQASVGGEQYF | TGTGCCAGCAGCCCGGGACAGGCCAGCGTCGGGGGCGAGCAGTACTTC
TRBJ2-5 | TRBV5-1 | TRBD1 | NA | CASSVGSSRDRTQETQYF | TGCGCCAGCAGCGTAGGAAGTTCCCGGGACAGAACCCAAGAGACCCAGTACTTC
TRBJ1-2 | TRBV20-1 | NA | many | CSAEGQGANYGYTF | TGCAGTGCTGAGGGGCAGGGTGCTAACTATGGCTACACCTTC
TRBJ2-7 | TRBV29-1 | NA | NA | CSVGGTSYEQYF | TGCAGCGTTGGGGGAACTAGCTACGAGCAGTACTTC
TRBJ2-5 | TRBV4-2 | NA | many | CASSQDLAGVETQYF | TGTGCCAGCAGCCAAGATTTAGCAGGGGTCGAGACCCAGTACTTC
TRBJ1-2 | TRBV7-2 | NA | many | CASSSSRENGYTF | TGTGCCAGCAGTTCCTCGAGGGAAAATGGCTACACCTTC
TRBJ1-6 | TRBV2 | NA | many | CASRSRRNSPLHF | TGTGCCAGCAGGTCCAGGCGGAATTCACCCCTCCACTTT
TRBJ2-5 | TRBV25-1 | NA | many | CASSETEPHQETQYF | TGTGCCAGCAGTGAGACAGAACCCCATCAAGAGACCCAGTACTTC
TRBJ1-2 | TRBV25-1 | NA | many | CASSHLTDRLDYGYTF | TGTGCCAGCAGTCACCTCACGGACCGTCTGGACTATGGCTACACCTTC
TRBJ1-5 | TRBV20-1 | TRBD1 | many | CSARGGQSNQPQHF | TGCAGTGCTAGAGGGGGACAGTCCAATCAGCCCCAGCATTTT
TRBJ2-2 | TRBV5-8 | NA | many | CASSFGSTGELFF | TGTGCCAGCAGCTTCGGGTCAACCGGGGAGCTGTTTTTT
TRBJ2-5 | TRBV7-2 | NA | many | CASSINQETQYF | TGTGCCAGCAGCATAAACCAAGAGACCCAGTACTTC
TRBJ1-2 | TRBV7-9 | TRBD1 | NA | CASTNRGYGYTF | TGTGCCAGCACCAACAGGGGTTATGGCTACACCTTC
TRBJ1-5 | TRBV29-1 | NA | NA | CSVEEGGDQPQHF | TGCAGCGTTGAAGAGGGCGGGGATCAGCCCCAGCATTTT
TRBJ1-5 | TRBV20-1 | NA | many | CSASNRPNQPQHF | TGCAGTGCTAGCAACAGGCCTAATCAGCCCCAGCATTTT
TRBJ1-2 | TRBV25-1 | NA | NA | CASSARAAQSRNYGYTF | TGTGCCAGCAGTGCTAGAGCGGCTCAATCAAGAAACTATGGCTACACCTTC
TRBJ1-2 | TRBV20-1 | NA | many | CSARKRPNYGYTF | TGCAGTGCTAGAAAACGGCCAAACTATGGCTACACCTTC
TRBJ2-5 | TRBV5-1 | NA | few | CASSFSLGGGGETQYF | TGCGCCAGCAGCTTTTCCCTCGGGGGAGGAGGAGAGACCCAGTACTTC
TRBJ2-5 | TRBV5-8 | NA | many | CASSLRQDQETQYF | TGTGCCAGCAGCTTGCGACAGGACCAAGAGACCCAGTACTTC
TRBJ2-2 | TRBV7-2 | NA | many | CASSLAGGTGELFF | TGTGCCAGCAGCTTAGCAGGAGGAACCGGGGAGCTGTTTTTT
TRBJ1-2 | TRBV10-3 | NA | NA | CASSYSGNVGYGYTF | TGTGCCAGCAGTTACTCTGGGAACGTGGGCTATGGCTACACCTTC
TRBJ1-1 | TRBV29-1 | NA | NA | CSLYVNTEAFF | TGCAGCTTGTATGTGAACACTGAAGCTTTCTTT
TRBJ2-5 | TRBV12-3/TRBV12-4 | TRBD1 | many | CASSEQGAWETQYF | TGTGCCAGCAGCGAACAGGGGGCTTGGGAGACCCAGTACTTC
TRBJ1-2 | TRBV19 | NA | NA | CASATPVGGDYGHTF | TGTGCCAGCGCAACCCCAGTCGGAGGTGACTATGGCCACACCTTC
TRBJ2-7 | TRBV6-5 | NA | NA | CASSLVGNRYEQYF | TGTGCCAGCAGTCTTGTGGGGAACCGCTACGAGCAGTACTTC
TRBJ1-2 | TRBV10-3 | NA | NA | CALRGGYGYTF | TGTGCCTTAAGAGGGGGATATGGCTACACCTTC
TRBJ2-1 | TRBV29-1 | TRBD1 | NA | CSVGYRGYEQFF | TGCAGCGTTGGATACAGGGGTTATGAGCAGTTCTTC
TRBJ1-3 | TRBV10-3 | NA | many | CAIQGQSPDTIYF | TGTGCCATTCAAGGACAGAGCCCGGACACCATATATTTT
TRBJ1-2 | TRBV25-1 | TRBD1 | NA | CASSERVGQGNYGYTF | TGTGCCAGCAGTGAACGTGTGGGACAGGGGAACTATGGCTACACCTTC
TRBJ1-3 | TRBV9 | TRBD1 | many | CASSPGGNTIYF | TGTGCCAGCAGCCCAGGGGGGAACACCATATATTTT
TRBJ1-6 | TRBV2 | NA | many | CASSANHLNNSPLHF | TGTGCCAGCAGTGCCAATCACCTGAATAATTCACCCCTCCACTTT
TRBJ2-5 | TRBV10-3 | TRBD1 | NA | CAIPTGQTKETQYF | TGTGCCATCCCGACGGGACAGACAAAAGAGACCCAGTACTTC
TRBJ2-5 | TRBV27 | NA | few | CASSLSASMETQYF | TGTGCCAGCAGTTTATCCGCCAGCATGGAGACCCAGTACTTC
TRBJ2-7 | TRBV9 | TRBD2 | NA | CASSQAAAGGRSSYEQYF | TGCGCCAGCAGCCAAGCCGCAGCGGGGGGTAGGAGCTCCTACGAGCAGTACTTC
TRBJ2-7 | TRBV19 | TRBD1 | NA | CASSSSIGTASYEQYF | TGTGCCAGTAGCTCTTCGATTGGGACAGCGTCCTACGAGCAGTACTTC
TRBJ1-4 | TRBV9 | NA | few | CASSVGQNNEKLFF | TGTGCCAGCAGCGTAGGGCAGAATAATGAAAAACTGTTTTTT
TRBJ2-2 | TRBV4-2 | NA | NA | CASSLRPVDLNTGELFF | TGTGCCAGCAGCCTACGCCCTGTAGATTTGAACACCGGGGAGCTGTTTTTT